There are a few counts of the clone carrying this T cell receptor (beta chain). The target antigen is unknown. The ends were cut back, 1 base at V and 0 bases at J, with 6 bases in the middle. Per germline, CDR1 SGHTA and CDR2 FQGNSA. This CDR3 comprises 14 residues. The data were taken from a study of beta chain features in type 1 diabetes. Overall study findings and caveats: Comparison showed that naive, central memory and Treg TCRB repertoires appeared more similar among patients than among healthy donors. Type 1 diabetes patients had TCRB CDR3s that were shorter (moderately but significantly so) in all four CD4+ subsets. PCR, the amplification step, might favor shorter templates, equally in patients and controls.

Populations isolated by sorting all had purity greater than 95%. Expressed TCRB transcripts were sequenced, since all the RNA that had been isolated was reverse transcribed. Here immunoSEQ multiplex PCR was the method, and the copy in TCRdb shows in-frame clones only, minus some. Of 130,000 or so clones listed, roughly 15% are singletons. Source material: central memory CD4+ T cells from blood. The J gene is TRBJ1-2, the V gene TRBV7-2; D gene uncertain. The TCR sequence derives from a man aged 25 to 45 with type 1 diabetes. The CDR3 is CASSLESANYGYTF. The CDR3 nucleotides are TGTGCCAGCAGCTTAGAGTCGGCTAACTATGGCTACACCTTC.